The 29 T cell receptor beta chains below were found in one sample sequenced in a study of response to subunit inactivated influenza vaccine. TCRdb re-called the RT-PCR reads with MiXCR, one entry per CDR3 protein. The sample shows roughly 500,000 distinct CDR3 sequences, roughly 27% of them seen only once. Sequencing was performed on CD4+ T cells sorted from PBMCs, taken about 5 days after vaccination. The receptor source for this set is a man between 50 and 59 years old who received an inactivated influenza vaccine.

This chain uses TRBV6-4 with TRBJ2-1; possibly TRBD1 or TRBD2 for D (5 bases each). V was pared by 4 bases and J by 9 bases, with 16 bases between. Germline V gene sequence: CDR1 MRHNA, CDR2 SNTAGT. This CDR3 has 14 residues. In DNA, the CDR3 is TGTGCCAGCAGTGCAGCTGAGGGTAGGGGTGAGCAGTTCTTC. It encodes CASSAAEGRGEQFF.

The chain combines TRBV20-1 with TRBJ2-5; the D gene is possibly TRBD2 (5 bases). V shed 0 bases and J shed 2 bases, with 10 bases lying between them. Germline lookup yields CDR1 DFQATT and CDR2 SNEGSKA (reference sequence). The length of the CDR3 is 14 residues. The CDR3 sequence is CSARDGAEQETQYF. CDR3 nucleotide sequence: TGCAGTGCTAGAGACGGAGCGGAACAAGAGACCCAGTACTTC.

This clonotype was found a few times. The genes are TRBV5-1 and TRBJ2-4, with TRBD1 identical over 7 bases. V lost 4 bases to trimming and J lost 10 bases; unmatched junction nucleotides: 5. There are 12 residues in the CDR3. Germline values: CDR1 SGHRS, CDR2 YFSETQ. CDR3 bases: TGCGCCAGCAGCAGGGACAGCCAGATTCAGTACTTC. Translated: CASSRDSQIQYF.

The rearrangement uses TRBV28 and TRBJ2-5; D not certain. The CDR3 has 14 amino acids. Per the germline V gene, CDR1 is MDHEN and CDR2 is SYDVKM. Trimming shortened V by 3 bases and J by 0 bases, and 8 bases separated the two germline ends. The CDR3 protein is CASSFLGNQETQYF. As DNA, the CDR3 is TGTGCCAGCAGTTTTTTAGGGAACCAAGAGACCCAGTACTTC. The full variable domain, completed using reference TRBV28 and TRBJ2-5, is DVKVTQSSRYLVKRTGEKVFLECVQDMDHENMFWYRQDPGLGLRLIYFSYDVKMKEKGDIPEGYSVSREKKERFSLILESASTNQTSMYLCASSFLGNQETQYFGPGTRLLVL.

The V and J genes are TRBV5-1 and TRBJ1-4, with a tentative D call TRBD1 (5 bases). The CDR3 loop spans 14 amino acids. V lost 2 bases, J lost 8 bases, and 13 bases lay in between. Germline values: CDR1 SGHRS, CDR2 YFSETQ. Here the CDR3 DNA reads TGCGCCAGCAGCTTCGGAAGGGGAGGAGAAAAACTGTTTTTT. Its translation: CASSFGRGGEKLFF.

The genes are TRBV24-1 and TRBJ2-5, with 12 positions matching TRBD2. Unmatched junction bases numbered 5, after V lost 3 bases and J lost 1 base. The CDR3 totals 17 residues. Per the germline V gene, CDR1 is KGHDR and CDR2 is SFDVKD. The CDR3 region has the DNA TGTGCCACCAGTGATCGGACTAGCGGGGCTATCCAAGAGACCCAGTACTTC. Translation gives CATSDRTSGAIQETQYF.

The rearrangement joins TRBV11-2 to TRBJ2-3; 10 nucleotides align to TRBD2. The CDR3 runs to 19 residues. The V gene's germline CDR1 is SGHAT and CDR2 FQNNGV. The V and J ends lost 5 bases and 3 bases, in that order; junction bases with no gene match: 17. CDR3 sequence: CASSPGHILAGVRTDTQYF. CDR3 bases: TGTGCCAGCAGCCCGGGACACATCCTAGCGGGAGTTAGGACAGATACGCAGTATTTT.

This clonotype has just a few counts. The rearrangement links TRBV10-3 to TRBJ2-1, with TRBD2 identical over 9 bases. Germline-derived CDR1 and CDR2 are ENHRY and SYGVKD. The J segment lost 4 bases and the V segment lost 10 bases, leaving 5 bases of the junction unmatched. The CDR3 extends over 13 amino acids. The CDR3 is CATYSGGYNEQFF. DNA for the CDR3: TGTGCCACCTATAGCGGGGGATACAATGAGCAGTTCTTC.

The CDR3 region has the DNA TGTGCCAGCAGCTTGGGGGATAACTATGGCTACACCTTC. Amino acid sequence: CASSLGDNYGYTF. This chain joins TRBV7-9 and TRBJ1-2; TRBD1 might be the D (5 bases). CDR1 and CDR2 (germline): SEHNR, FQNEAQ (reference sequence). V was pared by 3 bases and J by 1 base, with 6 bases between. CDR3 length: 13 residues.

The chain carries TRBV3-1 and TRBJ2-1; 16 bases are shared with TRBD2. This CDR3 has 18 amino acids. Per the germline V gene, CDR1 is LGHDT and CDR2 is YNNKEL (reference sequence). Germline trimming cut 0 bases from V and 7 bases from J; bases unmatched to any gene: 6. The CDR3 region is CASSQEGLAGGLSNEQFF. In DNA, the CDR3 is TGTGCCAGCAGCCAAGAGGGACTAGCGGGAGGGCTTTCAAATGAGCAGTTCTTC.

Concerning this clonotype itself: Mismatch with germline at one junction end may stem from a read error. The chain uses TRBV6-5 and TRBJ2-2, with no clear D. This CDR3 region has 16 residues. Per the germline V gene, CDR1 is MNHEY and CDR2 is SVGAGI. The CDR3 loop reads CASSYSIGPGTGELFF. The CDR3, as DNA: TGTGCCAGCAGTTACTCGATTGGGCCGGGCACCGGTGAGCTGTTTTTT.

This chain links TRBV7-9 with TRBJ1-4, with 8 bases lining up with TRBD1. After removal of 8 bases from V and 8 bases from J, the junction contained 7 bases not matched to a gene. The CDR3 length is 13 residues. The V gene's germline CDR1 is SEHNR and CDR2 FQNEAQ (reference sequence). CDR3 nucleotides: TGTGCCAGCCACAAAGGACAGGGAGAAAAACTGTTTTTT. This encodes CASHKGQGEKLFF. The full variable domain, completed using reference TRBV7-9 and TRBJ1-4, is DTGVSQNPRHKITKRGQNVTFRCDPISEHNRLYWYRQTLGQGPEFLTYFQNEAQLEKSRLLSDRFSAERPKGSFSTLEIQRTEQGDSAMYLCASHKGQGEKLFFGSGTQLSVL.

In this sample, this clonotype turned up a few times. V gene TRBV20-1 combines with J gene TRBJ2-1; TRBD2 aligns across 13 bases. This CDR3 region has 16 residues. The junction had 4 bases not matched to a gene; V was cut back by 5 bases and J by 0 bases. In germline, CDR1 is DFQATT, CDR2 SNEGSKA (reference sequence). The CDR3 loop is CSALTSGGDSYNEQFF. The DNA of the CDR3 is TGCAGTGCTCTTACTAGCGGGGGGGACTCCTACAATGAGCAGTTCTTC.

The rearrangement joins TRBV7-8 to TRBJ2-3, with 7 bases that match TRBD2. Germline lookup yields CDR1 SGHVS and CDR2 FQNEAQ. The CDR3 extends over 18 amino acids. The V segment lost 0 bases and the J segment 3 bases; nucleotides outside the gene matches: 12. Here the CDR3 DNA reads TGTGCCAGCAGCTTAGCGGGTGGACGCGGGAGTGAGACAGATACGCAGTATTTT. Protein product: CASSLAGGRGSETDTQYF.

The CDR3 here is CASRLSGRTGELFF. The DNA of the CDR3 is TGTGCCAGCAGACTTAGCGGGAGGACCGGGGAGCTGTTTTTT. The V and J genes are TRBV25-1 and TRBJ2-2; 10 positions match TRBD2. The J segment lost 5 bases and the V segment lost 6 bases, leaving 3 bases of the junction unmatched. The CDR3 runs to 14 residues. Germline V gene sequence: CDR1 MGHDK, CDR2 SYGVNS.

This CDR3 reads CASSLVRKADTQYF. DNA of the CDR3: TGCGCCAGCAGCTTGGTAAGGAAGGCAGATACGCAGTATTTT. The V gene is TRBV5-1, the J gene TRBJ2-3, with D unresolved. The CDR3 loop spans 14 amino acids. V dropped 0 bases and J dropped 4 bases, with 9 bases sitting between them. Germline CDR1 SGHRS, CDR2 YFSETQ.

This chain connects TRBV20-1 to TRBJ1-2; no firm D call. V gave up 6 bases and J gave up 7 bases, with 12 bases separating them. Germline V gene lookup returns CDR1 DFQATT and CDR2 SNEGSKA (reference sequence). The length of the CDR3 is 11 residues. CDR3 nucleotide sequence: TGCAGTGCCTCCCGGGGTGGTGGCTACACCTTC. This encodes CSASRGGGYTF.

This clonotype was counted a few times. The rearrangement links TRBV4-3 to TRBJ2-1; TRBD2 matches 11 bases. The germline V gene has CDR1 LGHNA and CDR2 YSLEER. J lost 7 bases, V lost 4 bases, and 9 bases had no gene match. The CDR3 loop spans 16 amino acids. DNA of the CDR3: TGCGCCAGCAGCCCACAACCGGGACTAGCGGCGAATGAGCAGTTCTTC. Translating gives CASSPQPGLAANEQFF.

This clonotype was seen a handful of times. The V call is TRBV14, the J call TRBJ2-1; 11 positions agree with TRBD2. The CDR3 length is 17 residues. Germline V gives CDR1 SGHDN, CDR2 FVKESK. V was pared by 5 bases and J by 7 bases, with 13 bases of the junction left unmatched. The CDR3 nucleotides read TGTGCCAGCAGCGAAGGGGGGTCTAGCGGGAGGTGGAATGAGCAGTTCTTC. Translated, it gives CASSEGGSSGRWNEQFF.

This clonotype was seen just once. This sequence joins TRBV29-1 and TRBJ2-1; 9 bases agree with TRBD2. V dropped 5 bases and J dropped 7; count of bases not matched to a gene: 6. Germline V CDR1 and CDR2: SQVTM, ANQGSEA. This CDR3 is 13 amino acids long. This CDR3 is CSVLAGGRNEQFF. Written as DNA, the CDR3 is TGCAGCGTTCTCGCGGGGGGGAGAAATGAGCAGTTCTTC.

CDR3 nucleotide sequence: TGTGCCAGCAGGGACACCAGCTCTGGGGCCAACGTCCTGACTTTC. It is translated as CASRDTSSGANVLTF. V gene TRBV6-1 combines with J gene TRBJ2-6, with D possibly matching TRBD1 (5 bases). The CDR3 runs 15 residues. Germline V gene data show CDR1 as MNHNS and CDR2 as SASEGT. Trimming took off 6 bases at V and 0 bases at J, with 9 bases between the two ends.

This chain connects TRBV7-2 to TRBJ1-6; no reliable D call. Germline V gene lookup returns CDR1 SGHTA and CDR2 FQGNSA. CDR3 length equals 13 residues. V lost 1 base to trimming and J lost 10 bases, with 8 bases between them. CDR3 protein: CASSLGFESPLHF. The CDR3 DNA is TGTGCCAGCAGCTTAGGGTTCGAGTCACCCCTCCACTTT.

The V and J genes are TRBV3-1 and TRBJ2-1; TRBD1 matches 7 bases. This CDR3 has 14 residues. V lost 2 bases, J lost 6 bases, and 4 bases stayed unmatched. Germline CDR1 reads LGHDT; CDR2 reads YNNKEL (reference sequence). The CDR3 coding sequence is TGTGCCAGCAGCCAACACACAGGGGTCAATGAGCAGTTCTTC. It encodes CASSQHTGVNEQFF.

This clonotype was observed a few times. The gene calls are TRBV4-2 and TRBJ2-2, with 8 positions matching TRBD1. Germline-derived CDR1 and CDR2 are LGHNA and YNFKEQ. The J segment lost 0 bases and the V segment lost 2 bases, leaving 5 bases of the junction unmatched. The CDR3 consists of 17 residues. CDR3 amino acids: CASSQIRGPANTGELFF. The CDR3 nucleotides are TGTGCCAGCAGCCAAATCAGGGGGCCAGCGAACACCGGGGAGCTGTTTTTT.

J is TRBJ2-3 and V is TRBV19, with no clear D. V dropped 6 bases and J dropped 6 bases, with 10 bases sitting between them. The CDR3 is 12 residues long. From germline, CDR1 is LNHDA and CDR2 SQIVND (reference sequence). The CDR3: CASRSRTDTQYF. The CDR3 nucleotides read TGTGCCAGTAGGTCAAGAACGGATACGCAGTATTTT.

The chain is built from TRBV3-1 and TRBJ2-7; D is undetermined. The CDR3 runs 13 residues. The germline gives CDR1 LGHDT, CDR2 YNNKEL (reference sequence). V lost 4 bases and J lost 5, with 12 bases in between. The CDR3 spells CASSRGSIHEQYF. CDR3 nucleotides: TGTGCCAGCAGCCGAGGCTCAATCCACGAGCAGTACTTC.

The chain links TRBV4-2 to TRBJ1-4, with 7 bases fitting TRBD1. The V gene's germline CDR1 is LGHNA and CDR2 YNFKEQ. The V gene end was trimmed by 0 bases and the J gene end by 9 bases; junction bases not matched to a gene: 13. CDR3 length: 17 amino acids. DNA for the CDR3: TGTGCCAGCAGCCAAGACCTTACAACAGGGGCAGAAAAAAAACTGTTTTTT. Translated: CASSQDLTTGAEKKLFF.

CDR3 sequence: CAIGLQRSHEQYF. The DNA of the CDR3 is TGTGCCATCGGACTCCAGCGTTCTCACGAGCAGTACTTC. This chain connects TRBV10-3 to TRBJ2-7, with a weak D call TRBD2 (5 bases). CDR1 is ENHRY, CDR2 SYGVKD, per germline. The CDR3 is 13 amino acids. Trimming pared 8 bases from V and 5 bases from J, leaving 16 bases between.

The rearrangement links TRBV27 to TRBJ1-5, with D uncertain. The V end lost 1 base, the J end lost 4 bases, and 5 bases lay between the germline ends. Germline CDR1 reads MNHEY; CDR2 reads SMNVEV (reference sequence). CDR3 size: 13 residues. The CDR3 sequence: CASSLFPNQPQHF. The CDR3 nucleotides read TGTGCCAGCAGTTTATTCCCGAATCAGCCCCAGCATTTT.